This TCR beta chain derives from a study of neurological immune-mediated disorders. From 2 million PBMCs stored at -80 C, the unsorted libraries were generated. Trimming shortened V by 2 bases and J by 10 bases, and 6 bases separated the two germline ends. This CDR3 has 11 residues. This clonotype came up many times. TCRdb reprocessed the 5' RACE reads via MiXCR and lists one record per CDR3 protein. The sample consists of about 84,000 distinct CDR3 sequences, approximately 10% of them appearing once. The receptor was isolated from a man aged 35 to 55 in good health. The genes are TRBV12-3 or TRBV12-4 and TRBJ2-1; D is uncertain. The specimen sequenced was PBMCs. CDR3 in DNA: TGTGCCAGCAGTTTATCTGGGGAGCAGTTCTTC. Its translation: CASSLSGEQFF.